The 14 T cell receptor beta chains in this list originate from one sample, sequenced in a study of blood T cell repertoires in COVID-19. Measured with immunoSEQ multiplex PCR; TCRdb has only the in-frame clones, and not every one. The repertoire has approximately 320,000 clones, 85% of them found once; the top ten carry roughly 7.8%. Sequenced sample: peripheral blood. The receptors come from a human donor in a cohort sampled during active COVID-19.

CDR3 sequence reads: CASIPGQQPNEKLFF. The CDR3 region has the DNA TGTGCCAGTATCCCGGGACAGCAACCGAATGAAAAACTGTTTTTT. This sequence joins TRBV19 and TRBJ1-4; 7 bases line up with TRBD1. The CDR3 is 15 residues long. Germline assignment: CDR1 LNHDA and CDR2 SQIVND (reference sequence). Germline trimming cut 7 bases from V and 5 bases from J; bases unmatched to any gene: 10. The full variable domain, with the rest looked up from reference TRBV19 and TRBJ1-4, is DGGITQSPKYLFRKEGQNVTLSCEQNLNHDAMYWYRQDPGQGLRLIYYSQIVNDFQKGDIAEGYSVSREKKESFPLTVTSAQKNPTAFYLCASIPGQQPNEKLFFGSGTQLSVL.

This clone was recorded a few times. This chain's CDR3 is CATSRDARQPQHF. CDR3 in DNA: TGTGCCACCAGCAGGGATGCAAGGCAGCCCCAGCATTTT. The rearrangement joins TRBV24-1 to TRBJ1-5, with D perhaps TRBD1 (5 bases). V lost 7 bases and J lost 7, with 13 bases in between. This CDR3 has 13 residues. From germline, CDR1 is KGHDR and CDR2 SFDVKD.

CDR3 amino acids: CASSLPPSGGYEQYF. The DNA of the CDR3 is TGTGCCAGCAGCTTGCCTCCTAGCGGGGGGTACGAGCAGTACTTC. V usage is TRBV5-6 and J usage is TRBJ2-7, with 11 bases lining up with TRBD2. This CDR3 region has 15 residues. Germline V CDR1 and CDR2: SGHDT, YYEEEE. Unmatched junction bases numbered 4, after V lost 1 base and J lost 4 bases.

The V call is TRBV6-1, the J call TRBJ1-1; possibly TRBD1 for D (5 bases). The CDR3 consists of 17 residues. Germline assignment: CDR1 MNHNS and CDR2 SASEGT. V shed 4 bases and J shed 5 bases, with 23 bases lying between them. The CDR3 DNA sequence: TGTGCCAGCAGTGGTTTTGGATACAGGAACGAGTGGACTGAAGCTTTCTTT. It yields the protein CASSGFGYRNEWTEAFF.

J is TRBJ1-6 and V is TRBV6-5; weak D call: TRBD1 (5 bases). Trimming took off 8 bases at V and 6 bases at J, with 14 bases between the two ends. Germline CDR1 and CDR2: MNHEY and SVGAGI. The CDR3 has 14 residues. CDR3 bases: TGTGCCAGCCGGTGGGGGGTCGGTAATTCACCCCTCCACTTT. Translating it yields CASRWGVGNSPLHF.

In DNA, the CDR3 is TGTGCCAGCCAATACAACTCGGCCCCGAGCGATGAGCAGTTCTTC. Its translation is CASQYNSAPSDEQFF. J is TRBJ2-1 and V is TRBV27; no firm D call. V gave up 8 bases and J gave up 8 bases, with 22 bases separating them. Germline V gives CDR1 MNHEY, CDR2 SMNVEV (reference sequence). This CDR3 is 15 amino acids long.

The chain uses TRBV12-3 or TRBV12-4 and TRBJ1-4; maybe TRBD1 (6 bases). This CDR3 is 12 amino acids long. V was shortened by 6 bases and J by 9 bases, with 11 bases between the two germline ends. DNA for the CDR3: TGTGCCAGCAGCACACAGGGAAAAAAACTGTTTTTT. It translates to CASSTQGKKLFF.

A remark on this clone: Given a much more abundant clone one base away, this may be a read error. The sample carries other DNA sequences with the same CDR3. The J gene is TRBJ1-5, the V gene TRBV12-3 or TRBV12-4; no clear D gene. The CDR3 has 11 residues. Trimming pared 4 bases from V and 9 bases from J, leaving 7 bases between. The CDR3: CASSSRGPQHF. For the CDR3, the DNA is TGTGCCAGCAGTTCCCGGGGGCCCCAGCATTTT.

V gene TRBV29-1 combines with J gene TRBJ1-1, with a possible D match to TRBD1 (6 bases). The V gene lost 6 bases and the J gene lost 5 bases, with 19 bases spanning the gap. The germline V gene has CDR1 SQVTM and CDR2 ANQGSEA. The CDR3 spans 14 residues. The DNA of the CDR3 is TGCAGCGTGAGGGGTAAGGGAGGGGGAACTGAAGCTTTCTTT. It is translated as CSVRGKGGGTEAFF.

The rearrangement links TRBV4-2 to TRBJ2-1; 10 nucleotides align to TRBD2. The CDR3 length is 17 residues. Trimming at V came to 2 bases and at J to 6 bases, leaving 10 bases not matched to a gene. CDR1 and CDR2 from the germline V gene are LGHNA and YNFKEQ. The CDR3 region is CASSQRSERGGGNEQFF. As DNA, the CDR3 is TGTGCCAGCAGCCAAAGATCGGAGCGGGGGGGCGGCAATGAGCAGTTCTTC.

The V and J genes are TRBV6-4 and TRBJ1-3, with D uncertain. Trimming cost V 1 base and J 4 bases, with 11 bases left between them. Germline values: CDR1 MRHNA, CDR2 SNTAGT. The CDR3 length is 15 residues. CDR3 in DNA: TGTGCCAGCAGTGACTTCTTGGGCAGGGGAAACACCATATATTTT. It codes for CASSDFLGRGNTIYF.

The chain recombines TRBV2 with TRBJ1-1, with D perhaps TRBD1 (5 bases). CDR1 is SNHLY, CDR2 FYNNEI, per germline. The CDR3 extends over 14 amino acids. Trimming removed 7 bases from V and 3 bases from J, with 15 bases in between. CDR3 protein: CASKYGREDTEAFF. The CDR3 DNA follows: TGTGCCAGCAAATATGGCAGGGAAGACACTGAAGCTTTCTTT.

This chain joins TRBV7-2 and TRBJ1-1; the match to TRBD1 covers 8 bases. Per the germline V gene, CDR1 is SGHTA and CDR2 is FQGNSA. V shed 2 bases, J shed 5 bases, and the junction held 7 bases outside the gene matches. The CDR3 consists of 15 residues. CDR3 sequence reads: CASSLTGQGGTEAFF. CDR3 sequence (DNA): TGTGCCAGCAGCTTAACAGGACAGGGAGGAACTGAAGCTTTCTTT.

The rearrangement joins TRBV10-2 to TRBJ2-3; D uncertain. The CDR3 consists of 15 residues. V dropped 6 bases and J dropped 0 bases, with 13 bases sitting between them. From germline, CDR1 is WSHSY and CDR2 SAAADI. The DNA of the CDR3 is TGCGCCAGCAGGCGGCTGCCCTCTAGCACAGATACGCAGTATTTT. As protein: CASRRLPSSTDTQYF.